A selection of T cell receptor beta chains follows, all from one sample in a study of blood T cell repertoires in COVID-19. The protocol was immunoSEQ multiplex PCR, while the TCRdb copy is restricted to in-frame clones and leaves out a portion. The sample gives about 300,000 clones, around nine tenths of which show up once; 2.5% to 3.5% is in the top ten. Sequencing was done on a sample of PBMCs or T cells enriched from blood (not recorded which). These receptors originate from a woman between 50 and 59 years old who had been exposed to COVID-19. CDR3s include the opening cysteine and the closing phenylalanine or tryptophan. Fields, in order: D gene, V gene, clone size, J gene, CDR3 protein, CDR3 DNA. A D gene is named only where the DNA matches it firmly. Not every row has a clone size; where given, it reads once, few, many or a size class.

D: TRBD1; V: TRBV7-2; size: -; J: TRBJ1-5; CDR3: CASSFGTGGVEGNQPQHF; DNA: TGTGCCAGCAGCTTCGGGACAGGGGGCGTCGAAGGCAATCAGCCCCAGCATTTT
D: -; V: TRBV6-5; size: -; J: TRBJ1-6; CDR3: CAIPRTQGGNSPLHF; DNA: TGTGCCATACCGAGAACACAGGGTGGTAATTCACCCCTCCACTTT
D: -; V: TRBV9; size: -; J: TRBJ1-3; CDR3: CASSPRPDSGNTIYF; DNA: TGTGCCAGCAGCCCGCGGCCCGATTCTGGAAACACCATATATTTT
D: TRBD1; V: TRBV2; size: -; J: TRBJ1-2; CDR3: CASYDRGNYGYTF; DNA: TGTGCCAGCTATGACAGGGGGAACTATGGCTACACCTTC
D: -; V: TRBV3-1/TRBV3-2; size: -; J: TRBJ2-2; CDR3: CASSLLTLNTGELFF; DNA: TGTGCCAGCAGCCTCCTTACTTTAAACACCGGGGAGCTGTTTTTT
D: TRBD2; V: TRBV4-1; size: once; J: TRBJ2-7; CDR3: CASSQDALAGGRGEQYF; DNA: TGCGCCAGCAGCCAAGACGCCTTAGCGGGGGGGAGAGGGGAGCAGTACTTC
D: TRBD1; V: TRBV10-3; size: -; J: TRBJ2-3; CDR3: CATRSDRGSDTQYF; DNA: TGTGCCACCCGTTCGGACAGGGGGTCAGATACGCAGTATTTT
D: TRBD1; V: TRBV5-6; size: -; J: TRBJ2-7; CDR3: CASSLGDSRGEQYF; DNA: TGTGCCAGCAGCTTGGGGGACAGTCGGGGAGAGCAGTACTTC
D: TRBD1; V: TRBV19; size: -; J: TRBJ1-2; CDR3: CASSQDRAYGYTF; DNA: TGTGCCAGTAGCCAAGACAGGGCGTATGGCTACACCTTC
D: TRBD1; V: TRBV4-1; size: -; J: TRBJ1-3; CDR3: CASSQGPSGTGYSGNTIYF; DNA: TGCGCCAGCAGCCAAGGCCCTTCCGGGACAGGCTACTCTGGAAACACCATATATTTT
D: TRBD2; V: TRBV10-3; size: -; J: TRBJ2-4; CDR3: CAIRAAASGGLKNIQYF; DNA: TGTGCCATCAGGGCGGCGGCCAGCGGGGGGCTAAAAAACATTCAGTACTTC
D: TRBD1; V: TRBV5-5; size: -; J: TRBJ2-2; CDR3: CASSRDRALGGELFF; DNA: TGTGCCAGCAGCCGGGACAGGGCCCTCGGCGGGGAGCTGTTTTTT
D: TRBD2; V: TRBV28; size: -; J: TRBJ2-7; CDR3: CASSRPRTSGGARPEQYF; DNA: TGTGCCAGCAGTCGGCCCCGGACTAGCGGGGGGGCGCGGCCCGAGCAGTACTTC
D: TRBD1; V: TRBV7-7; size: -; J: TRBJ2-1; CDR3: CASSPDRGTTYNEQFF; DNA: TGTGCTAGCAGCCCGGACAGGGGGACAACTTACAATGAGCAGTTCTTC
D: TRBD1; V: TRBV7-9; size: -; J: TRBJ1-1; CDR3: CASSFPLGQGYTEAFF; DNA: TGTGCCAGCAGCTTCCCATTAGGACAGGGATACACTGAAGCTTTCTTT
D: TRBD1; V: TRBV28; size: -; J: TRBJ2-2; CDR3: CASRQGAYTGELFF; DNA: TGTGCCAGCAGACAGGGGGCGTACACCGGGGAGCTGTTTTTT
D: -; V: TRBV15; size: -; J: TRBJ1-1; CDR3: CATSRDLSRNTEAFF; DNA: TGTGCCACCAGCAGAGATTTGAGTAGGAACACTGAAGCTTTCTTT
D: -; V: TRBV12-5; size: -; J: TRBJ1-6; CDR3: CASALATGSLSSPLHF; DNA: TGTGCTAGTGCCCTGGCCACAGGGAGTTTAAGCTCACCCCTCCACTTT
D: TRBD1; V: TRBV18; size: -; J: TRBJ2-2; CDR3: CASSPQTGDTGELFF; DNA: TGTGCCAGCTCACCACAGACAGGGGACACCGGGGAGCTGTTTTTT
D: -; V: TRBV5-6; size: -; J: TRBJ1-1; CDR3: CASSRGAGFGEAFF; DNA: TGTGCCAGCAGCCGGGGGGCCGGATTTGGAGAAGCTTTCTTT
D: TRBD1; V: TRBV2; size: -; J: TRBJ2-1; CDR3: CASSAGQGFYNEQFF; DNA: TGTGCCAGCAGTGCGGGACAGGGTTTCTACAATGAGCAGTTCTTC
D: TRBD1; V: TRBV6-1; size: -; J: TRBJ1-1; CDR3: CASREEDRENTEAFF; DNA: TGTGCCAGCAGGGAAGAGGACAGGGAGAACACTGAAGCTTTCTTT
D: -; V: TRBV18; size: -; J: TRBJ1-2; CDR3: CASSLIQGNYGYTF; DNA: TGTGCCAGCTCACTAATACAGGGAAACTATGGCTACACCTTC
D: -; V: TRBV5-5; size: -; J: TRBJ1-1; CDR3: CASSLAVNTEAFF; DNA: TGTGCCAGCTCCTTGGCGGTAAACACTGAAGCTTTCTTT
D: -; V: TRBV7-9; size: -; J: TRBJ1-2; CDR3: CASSPSDSMHGYTF; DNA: TGTGCCAGCAGCCCATCGGACAGCATGCATGGCTACACCTTC
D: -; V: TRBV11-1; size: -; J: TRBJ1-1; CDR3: CASSRIDEVNTEAFF; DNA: TGTGCCAGCAGCCGGATAGACGAGGTGAACACTGAAGCTTTCTTT
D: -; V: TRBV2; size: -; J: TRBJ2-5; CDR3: CASSEGRQGSNPLQETQYF; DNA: TGTGCCAGCAGTGAGGGCAGGCAGGGGTCGAACCCCTTACAAGAGACCCAGTACTTC
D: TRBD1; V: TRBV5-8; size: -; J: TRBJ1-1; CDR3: CASSSPGTGVWNTEAFF; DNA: TGTGCCAGCAGCTCCCCTGGGACAGGGGTATGGAACACTGAAGCTTTCTTT
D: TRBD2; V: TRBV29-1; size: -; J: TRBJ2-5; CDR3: CSVPPGRGAGPFQETQYF; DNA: TGCAGCGTCCCACCGGGGCGGGGGGCCGGCCCTTTTCAAGAGACCCAGTACTTC
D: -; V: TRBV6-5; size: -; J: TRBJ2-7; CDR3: CASSLAGSTSYEQYF; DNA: TGTGCCAGCAGTTTGGCGGGAAGTACCTCCTACGAGCAGTACTTC
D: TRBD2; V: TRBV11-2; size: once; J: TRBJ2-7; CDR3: CASSSLAGASYEQYF; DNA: TGTGCCAGCAGCTCCTTAGCGGGGGCATCCTACGAGCAGTACTTC
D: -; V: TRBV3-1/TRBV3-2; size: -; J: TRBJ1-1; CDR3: CASSGNTEAFF; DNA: TGTGCCAGCTCCGGGAACACTGAAGCTTTCTTT
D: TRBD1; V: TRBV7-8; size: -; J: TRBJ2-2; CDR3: CASSRTGVNTGELFF; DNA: TGTGCCAGCAGCCGGACAGGGGTCAACACCGGGGAGCTGTTTTTT
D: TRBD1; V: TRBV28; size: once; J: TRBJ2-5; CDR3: CASTGQQETQYF; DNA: TGTGCCAGCACGGGACAGCAAGAGACCCAGTACTTC
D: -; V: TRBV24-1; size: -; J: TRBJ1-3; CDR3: CAILPQVLLSGSSGNTIYF; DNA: TGTGCCATATTACCCCAGGTTCTTCTTTCCGGTAGCTCTGGAAACACCATATATTTT
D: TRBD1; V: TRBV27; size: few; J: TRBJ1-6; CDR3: CASSPTGTEHNSPLHF; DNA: TGTGCCAGCAGTCCAACCGGGACAGAACATAATTCACCCCTCCACTTT
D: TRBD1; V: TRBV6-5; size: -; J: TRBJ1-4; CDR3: CASLVRDRVAEKLFF; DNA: TGTGCCAGCCTAGTTCGGGACAGGGTAGCGGAAAAACTGTTTTTT
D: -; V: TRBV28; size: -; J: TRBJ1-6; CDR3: CASSLMGGGPLHF; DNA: TGTGCCAGCTCATTAATGGGGGGGGGACCCCTCCACTTT
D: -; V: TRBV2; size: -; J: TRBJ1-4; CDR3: CASRMQGLNEKLFF; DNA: TGTGCCAGCAGGATGCAGGGATTAAATGAAAAACTGTTTTTT
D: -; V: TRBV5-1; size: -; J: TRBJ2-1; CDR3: CASSPGLLSYNEQFF; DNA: TGCGCCAGCAGCCCTGGACTTCTCTCCTACAATGAGCAGTTCTTC
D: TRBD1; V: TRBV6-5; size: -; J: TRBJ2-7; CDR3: CASSKGQAPSYEQYF; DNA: TGTGCCAGCAGTAAGGGACAGGCCCCTTCTTACGAGCAGTACTTC
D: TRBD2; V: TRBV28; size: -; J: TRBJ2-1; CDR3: CASRPDLIAGGNEQFF; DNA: TGTGCCAGCAGACCCGACTTGATAGCGGGGGGCAATGAGCAGTTCTTC
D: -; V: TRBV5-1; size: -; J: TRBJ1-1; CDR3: CASSLGQGRNTEAFF; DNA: TGCGCCAGCAGCTTGGGTCAAGGGAGGAACACTGAAGCTTTCTTT
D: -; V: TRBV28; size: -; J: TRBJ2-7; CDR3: CASSLTGYEQYF; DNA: TGTGCCAGCAGTTTAACGGGTTACGAGCAGTACTTC
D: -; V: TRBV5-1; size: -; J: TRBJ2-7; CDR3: CASSLADRGSYEQYF; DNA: TGCGCCAGCAGCTTGGCGGACAGAGGCTCCTACGAGCAGTACTTC
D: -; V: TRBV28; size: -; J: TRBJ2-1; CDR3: CASSFIGLNYNEQFF; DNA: TGTGCCAGCAGTTTTATCGGACTAAACTACAATGAGCAGTTCTTC
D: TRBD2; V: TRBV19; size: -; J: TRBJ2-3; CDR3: CASSPMGGSLTDTQYF; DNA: TGTGCCAGTAGCCCCATGGGGGGGTCCCTCACAGATACGCAGTATTTT
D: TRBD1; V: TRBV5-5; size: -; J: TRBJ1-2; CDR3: CASSLGTGGRANYGYTF; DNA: TGTGCCAGCAGCTTGGGGACAGGGGGTCGAGCTAACTATGGCTACACCTTC
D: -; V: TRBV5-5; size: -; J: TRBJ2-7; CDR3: CASSPRQGSYEQYF; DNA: TGTGCCAGCAGCCCCCGGCAGGGCTCCTACGAGCAGTACTTC
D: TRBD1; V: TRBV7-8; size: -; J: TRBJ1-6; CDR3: CASSSTDRDTPPLHF; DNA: TGTGCCAGCAGCTCAACGGACAGGGATACGCCACCCCTCCACTTT
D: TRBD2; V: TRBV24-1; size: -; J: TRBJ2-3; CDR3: CATSDLLTSGTDTQYF; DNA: TGTGCCACCAGTGATTTGCTGACTAGCGGCACAGATACGCAGTATTTT